This TCR beta chain was observed in a study of T cell clones after liver transplantation. Only in-frame clones appear in the TCRdb table, and some are missing; sequencing was by immunoSEQ multiplex PCR. The table records around 100,000 clones, 80% to 85% of them present only once. The study, taken as a whole, reports: Graft donor-reactive T cells may have migrated into the graft rather than being deleted.

Turning to this clone: Its specificity is unknown.

Unstimulated PBMCs were sorted into CD3+CD4+ and CD3+CD8+ populations. This TCR derives from a human donor who received a liver transplant. The material was CD4+ T cells from blood, obtained before liver transplant.

This CDR3 is CASSHGWEKLFF. CDR3 in DNA: TGTGCCAGCAGCCACGGTTGGGAAAAACTGTTTTTT. This chain uses TRBV7-2 with TRBJ1-4; D gene ambiguous. Germline CDR1 reads SGHTA; CDR2 reads FQGNSA. The CDR3 spans 12 residues. Trimming removed 5 bases from V and 8 bases from J, with 9 bases in between.